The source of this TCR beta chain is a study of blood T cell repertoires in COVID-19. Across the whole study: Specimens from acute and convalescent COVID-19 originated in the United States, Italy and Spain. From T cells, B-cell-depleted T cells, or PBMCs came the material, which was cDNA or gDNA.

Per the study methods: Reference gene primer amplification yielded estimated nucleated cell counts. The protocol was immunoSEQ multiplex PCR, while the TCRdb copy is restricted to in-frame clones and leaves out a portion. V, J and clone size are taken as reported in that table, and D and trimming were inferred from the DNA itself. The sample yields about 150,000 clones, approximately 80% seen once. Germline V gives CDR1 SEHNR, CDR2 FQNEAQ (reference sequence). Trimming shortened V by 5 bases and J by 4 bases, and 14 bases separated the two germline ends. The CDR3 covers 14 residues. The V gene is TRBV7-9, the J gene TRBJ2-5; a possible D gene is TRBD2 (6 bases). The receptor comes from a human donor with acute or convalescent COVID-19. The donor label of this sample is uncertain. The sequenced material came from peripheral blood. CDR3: CASSVGGGGETQYF. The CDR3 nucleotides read TGTGCCAGCAGCGTCGGTGGGGGAGGAGAGACCCAGTACTTC.